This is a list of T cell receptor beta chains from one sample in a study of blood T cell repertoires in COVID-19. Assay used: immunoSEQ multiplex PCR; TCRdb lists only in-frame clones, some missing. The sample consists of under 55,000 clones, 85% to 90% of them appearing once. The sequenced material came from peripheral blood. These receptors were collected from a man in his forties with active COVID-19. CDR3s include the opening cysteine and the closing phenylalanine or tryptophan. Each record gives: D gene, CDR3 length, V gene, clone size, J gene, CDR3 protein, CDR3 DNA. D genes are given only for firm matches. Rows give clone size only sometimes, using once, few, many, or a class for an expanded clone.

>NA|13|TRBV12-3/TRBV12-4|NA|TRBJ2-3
CASNPSPGDTQYF
TGTGCCAGCAACCCTTCTCCAGGGGATACGCAGTATTTT
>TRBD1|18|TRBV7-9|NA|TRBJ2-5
CASSLGTFDRGHQETQYF
TGTGCCAGCAGCTTAGGGACCTTTGACAGGGGGCACCAAGAGACCCAGTACTTC
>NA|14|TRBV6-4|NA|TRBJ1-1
CASSDGAGNTEAFF
TGTGCCAGCAGTGACGGGGCAGGGAACACTGAAGCTTTCTTT
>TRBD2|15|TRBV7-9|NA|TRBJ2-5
CASSLGLAGMETQYF
TGTGCCAGCAGCTTAGGACTAGCGGGAATGGAGACCCAGTACTTC
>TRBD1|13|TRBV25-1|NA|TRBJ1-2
CASRGTGGYGYTF
TGTGCCAGCAGGGGAACAGGGGGCTATGGCTACACCTTC
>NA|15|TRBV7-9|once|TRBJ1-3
CASSPGGVMGNTIYF
TGTGCCAGCAGCCCCGGCGGGGTGATGGGAAACACCATATATTTT
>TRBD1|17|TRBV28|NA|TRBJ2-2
CASSSTIGRGRTGELFF
TGTGCCAGCAGTTCGACGATTGGTAGGGGGCGGACCGGGGAGCTGTTTTTT
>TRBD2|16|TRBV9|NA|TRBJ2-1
CASTFLAGGSYNEQFF
TGTGCCAGCACCTTTCTAGCGGGAGGATCCTACAATGAGCAGTTCTTC
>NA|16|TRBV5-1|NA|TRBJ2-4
CASSLAWSRSKNIQYF
TGCGCCAGCAGCTTGGCCTGGTCTAGATCAAAAAACATTCAGTACTTC
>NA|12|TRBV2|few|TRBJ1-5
CASSDGDQPQHF
TGTGCCAGCAGTGACGGTGATCAGCCCCAGCATTTT
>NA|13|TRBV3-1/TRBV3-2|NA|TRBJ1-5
CASSQDTGQPQHF
TGTGCCAGCAGCCAAGATACGGGACAGCCCCAGCATTTT
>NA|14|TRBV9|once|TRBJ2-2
CASSPGYGTGELFF
TGTGCCAGCAGTCCAGGGTACGGCACCGGGGAGCTGTTTTTT
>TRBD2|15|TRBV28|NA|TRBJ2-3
CASIESGRGAHTQYF
TGTGCCAGCATTGAAAGCGGGAGGGGTGCACATACGCAGTATTTT
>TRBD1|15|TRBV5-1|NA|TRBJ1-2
CASQTGTGNNYGYTF
TGCGCCAGCCAAACCGGGACAGGGAACAACTATGGCTACACCTTC
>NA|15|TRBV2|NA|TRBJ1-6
CASSDEGSYNSPLHF
TGTGCCAGCAGTGACGAGGGATCCTATAATTCACCCCTCCACTTT
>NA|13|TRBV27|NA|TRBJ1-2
CASSHRDIGGYTF
TGTGCCAGCAGTCACCGGGACATCGGTGGCTACACCTTC
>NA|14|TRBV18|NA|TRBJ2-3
CASSPPAHTDTQYF
TGTGCCAGCTCACCACCAGCCCACACAGATACGCAGTATTTT
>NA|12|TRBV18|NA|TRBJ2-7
CASSLLANEQYF
TGTGCCAGCTCCCTTCTAGCGAACGAGCAGTACTTC
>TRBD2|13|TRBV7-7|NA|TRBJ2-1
CASSSGGGNEQFF
TGTGCCAGCAGCTCGGGGGGAGGGAATGAGCAGTTCTTC
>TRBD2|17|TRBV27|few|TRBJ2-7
CASSLQLAGGPLGEQYF
TGTGCCAGCAGTTTACAACTAGCGGGAGGGCCTCTTGGGGAGCAGTACTTC
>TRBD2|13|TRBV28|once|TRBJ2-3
CASSPTSADTQYF
TGTGCCAGCAGTCCTACTAGCGCGGATACGCAGTATTTT
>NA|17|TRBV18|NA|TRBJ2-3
CASSSSGLIGATDTQYF
TGTGCCAGCTCATCATCCGGGCTCATAGGGGCCACAGATACGCAGTATTTT
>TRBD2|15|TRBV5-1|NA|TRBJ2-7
CASSPGLAEPVWQYF
TGCGCCAGCAGCCCCGGACTAGCGGAACCCGTCTGGCAGTACTTC
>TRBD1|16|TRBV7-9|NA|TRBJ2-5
CASSSDRGFVSGTQYF
TGTGCCAGCAGCTCGGACAGGGGGTTTGTCTCAGGGACCCAGTACTTC
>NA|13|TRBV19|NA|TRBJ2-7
CASSRDGAYEQYF
TGTGCCAGTAGTCGAGACGGAGCCTACGAGCAGTACTTC
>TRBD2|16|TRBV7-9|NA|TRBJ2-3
CASSSGGRASVDTQYF
TGTGCCAGCAGCTCGGGCGGGAGGGCCTCGGTGGATACGCAGTATTTT
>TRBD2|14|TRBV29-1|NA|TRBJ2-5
CSVGPAGGPETQYF
TGCAGCGTTGGTCCAGCGGGAGGGCCAGAGACCCAGTACTTC
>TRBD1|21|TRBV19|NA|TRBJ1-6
CASSIDPVGDRRTSYNSPLHF
TGTGCCAGTAGTATAGATCCGGTGGGGGACAGAAGGACTTCCTATAATTCACCCCTCCACTTT
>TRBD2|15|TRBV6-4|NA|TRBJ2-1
CASRKLAGAPHEQFF
TGTGCCAGCAGAAAACTAGCGGGGGCCCCCCATGAGCAGTTCTTC
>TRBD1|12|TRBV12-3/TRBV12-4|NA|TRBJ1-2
CASRDREYGYTF
TGTGCCAGCAGGGACAGGGAGTATGGCTACACCTTC
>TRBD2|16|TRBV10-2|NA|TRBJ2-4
CASSREVNLAKNIQYF
TGCGCCAGCAGTCGGGAGGTCAATCTAGCCAAAAACATTCAGTACTTC
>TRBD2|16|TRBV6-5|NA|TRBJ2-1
CASSFPLLAVYNEQFF
TGTGCCAGCAGTTTTCCTCTACTAGCGGTATACAATGAGCAGTTCTTC
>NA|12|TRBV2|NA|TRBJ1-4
CASRGTNEKLFF
TGTGCCAGCCGAGGGACTAATGAAAAACTGTTTTTT
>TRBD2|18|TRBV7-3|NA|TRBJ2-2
CASSMTSSSGTNTGELFF
TGTGCCAGCAGCATGACTAGCTCATCTGGAACGAACACCGGGGAGCTGTTTTTT
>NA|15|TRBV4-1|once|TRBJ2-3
CASSPLAEATDTQYF
TGCGCCAGCAGCCCCCTGGCGGAGGCCACAGATACGCAGTATTTT
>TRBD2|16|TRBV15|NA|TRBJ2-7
CATSRVPAGVSYEQYF
TGTGCCACCAGCAGAGTTCCCGCGGGGGTCTCCTACGAGCAGTACTTC
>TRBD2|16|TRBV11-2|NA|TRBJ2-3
CASSSGLAGDTDTQYF
TGTGCCAGCAGCTCCGGACTAGCGGGAGACACAGATACGCAGTATTTT
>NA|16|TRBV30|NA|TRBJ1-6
CAWARMQQRYNSPLHF
TGTGCCTGGGCCCGAATGCAGCAGCGTTATAATTCACCCCTCCACTTT
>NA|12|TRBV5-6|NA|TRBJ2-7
CASSFQGYEQYF
TGTGCCAGCAGCTTCCAGGGTTACGAGCAGTACTTC
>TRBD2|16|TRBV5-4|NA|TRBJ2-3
CASSLGLAGGTDTQYF
TGTGCCAGCAGCTTGGGACTAGCGGGAGGCACAGATACGCAGTATTTT
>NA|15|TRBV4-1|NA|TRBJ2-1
CASSHQVSSYNEQFF
TGCGCCAGCAGCCATCAGGTTAGCTCCTACAATGAGCAGTTCTTC
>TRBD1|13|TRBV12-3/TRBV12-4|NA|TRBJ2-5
CASRPGQLETQYF
TGTGCCAGCAGACCGGGACAGTTGGAGACCCAGTACTTC
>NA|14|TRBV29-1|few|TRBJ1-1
CSVQRGGMNTEAFF
TGCAGCGTCCAACGGGGGGGAATGAACACTGAAGCTTTCTTT
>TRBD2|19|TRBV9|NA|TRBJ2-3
CASSVEGFGLAAHTDTQYF
TGTGCCAGCAGCGTAGAGGGGTTCGGACTAGCAGCACACACAGATACGCAGTATTTT
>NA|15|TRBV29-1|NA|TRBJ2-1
CSVETILVSYNEQFF
TGCAGCGTTGAAACGATACTAGTATCCTACAATGAGCAGTTCTTC
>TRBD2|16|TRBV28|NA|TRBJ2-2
CASRRGLAGRTGELFF
TGTGCCAGCAGAAGGGGACTAGCGGGACGCACCGGGGAGCTGTTTTTT
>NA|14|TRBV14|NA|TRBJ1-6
CASSRQTNNSPLHF
TGTGCCAGCAGCCGACAGACCAATAATTCACCCCTCCACTTT
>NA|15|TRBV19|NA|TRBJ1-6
CASSISPGGGSPLHF
TGTGCCAGTAGTATATCCCCCGGGGGGGGTTCACCCCTCCACTTT
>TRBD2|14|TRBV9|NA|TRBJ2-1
CASSVGLARNEQFF
TGTGCCAGCAGCGTAGGACTAGCACGGAATGAGCAGTTCTTC
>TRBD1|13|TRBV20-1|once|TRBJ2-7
CSASKTGTYEQYF
TGCAGTGCTAGTAAGACAGGGACCTACGAGCAGTACTTC
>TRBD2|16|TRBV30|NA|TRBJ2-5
CAWSVLAGGPGETQYF
TGTGCCTGGAGTGTACTAGCGGGAGGGCCGGGGGAGACCCAGTACTTC
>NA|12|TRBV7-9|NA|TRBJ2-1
CASSSGLNEQFF
TGTGCCAGCAGCAGCGGGTTGAATGAGCAGTTCTTC
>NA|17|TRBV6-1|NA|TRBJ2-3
CASSEGGASLGTDTQYF
TGTGCCAGCAGTGAAGGTGGCGCTAGTCTTGGCACAGATACGCAGTATTTT